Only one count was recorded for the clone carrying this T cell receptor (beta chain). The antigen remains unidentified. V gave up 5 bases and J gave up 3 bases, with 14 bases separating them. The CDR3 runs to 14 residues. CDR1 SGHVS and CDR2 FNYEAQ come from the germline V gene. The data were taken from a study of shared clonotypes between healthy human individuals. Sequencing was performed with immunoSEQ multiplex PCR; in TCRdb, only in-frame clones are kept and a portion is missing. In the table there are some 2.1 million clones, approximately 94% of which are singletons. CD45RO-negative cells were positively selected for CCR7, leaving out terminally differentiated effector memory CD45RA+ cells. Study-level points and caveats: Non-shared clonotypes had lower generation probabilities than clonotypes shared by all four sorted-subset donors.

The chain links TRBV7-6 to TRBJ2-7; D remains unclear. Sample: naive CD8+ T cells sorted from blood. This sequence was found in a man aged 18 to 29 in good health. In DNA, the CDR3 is TGTGCCAGCAGCCAAAAGGACGGTGTCTACGAGCAGTACTTC. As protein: CASSQKDGVYEQYF.